Listed here is a single TCR beta chain. Its antigen is not identified. Because the CDR3's place on the DNA is in doubt, the DNA is left out and the CDR3 is given as listed by TCRdb. The sample comes from a study of blood T cells in healthy people across ages. Turning to the study itself: Template switching captured about one barcoded beta molecule per two T cells.

A J-beta primer mix and a sample-barcoded 5' primer were used in a second PCR of about 6 to 12 cycles. TCRdb ran MiXCR on the 5' RACE reads and lists one entry per CDR3 protein. The data contain more than 900,000 distinct CDR3 sequences, around 25% of them singletons. General observations from the study: As age increased, TCR beta diversity per million T cells fell in a roughly linear fashion. Considered underestimates were the diversity estimates obtained from one million T cells.

The amount of total RNA extracted per sample was at least 5.5 micrograms. The same sample was also used in a study of T cells of mothers and their children.

Sample: blood. This clonotype was sampled from a girl aged 2 to 9 in good health.

CDR3 region: CATSRDSGQGREQYF. V is TRBV15 and J is TRBJ2-7; the table's D gene call, TRBD1, was not cross checked with the DNA. The CDR3 is 15 residues long, ends included. Germline loops: CDR1 LNHNV, CDR2 YYDKDF (reference sequence).